These T cell receptor beta chains were read from a single sample in a study of cytotoxic CD8 clonotypes in ibrutinib-treated CLL. Data came from immunoSEQ multiplex PCR; TCRdb stores just in-frame clones and leaves some out. The data contain fewer than 200,000 clones, 84% of them singletons. Sequencing used PBMCs, obtained after 24 months of ibrutinib treatment. The receptors come from a human donor with chronic lymphocytic leukemia. Both conserved end residues are part of each CDR3. The D gene is left open where the match is weak. A clone size is listed for some rows: how often the clone was seen (once, few, many), or a class if it is expanded.

D	V	size	J	CDR3	DNA
TRBD2	TRBV5-1	NA	TRBJ2-3	CASSLDLAGSTDTQYF	TGCGCCAGCAGCTTGGACCTAGCGGGGAGCACAGATACGCAGTATTTT
NA	TRBV6-5	few	TRBJ1-2	CASTPGGILSYTF	TGTGCCAGCACCCCCGGGGGGATACTTAGCTACACCTTC
TRBD1	TRBV20-1	NA	TRBJ2-7	CSARTGYEQYF	TGCAGTGCTCGGACAGGCTACGAGCAGTACTTC
NA	TRBV7-3	NA	TRBJ1-6	CASSLTGPAYNSPLHF	TGTGCCAGCAGCTTAACAGGGCCAGCCTATAATTCACCCCTCCACTTT
TRBD2	TRBV7-9	once	TRBJ2-5	CASSPRTSGELVGETQYF	TGTGCCAGCAGCCCCAGGACTAGCGGGGAGTTAGTGGGAGAGACCCAGTACTTC
NA	TRBV10-3	NA	TRBJ2-1	CATGVVSYNEQFF	TGTGCCACGGGGGTCGTATCCTACAATGAGCAGTTCTTC
TRBD2	TRBV7-2	NA	TRBJ2-7	CASSWGLAGEGYEQYF	TGTGCCAGCAGCTGGGGACTAGCGGGGGAGGGGTACGAGCAGTACTTC
TRBD1	TRBV6-7	NA	TRBJ1-5	CASSSSGQGSGKLHSNQPQHF	TGTGCCAGCAGTTCCTCGGGACAGGGCTCAGGTAAATTGCATAGCAATCAGCCCCAGCATTTT
TRBD1	TRBV19	NA	TRBJ1-3	CASSISAWTGFTSGNTIYF	TGTGCCAGTAGTATTAGTGCGTGGACAGGGTTTACCTCTGGAAACACCATATATTTT
TRBD1	TRBV19	NA	TRBJ1-5	CASSISDRGGSNQPQHF	TGTGCCAGTAGTATATCCGACAGGGGGGGTAGCAATCAGCCCCAGCATTTT
NA	TRBV19	NA	TRBJ2-3	CASSSGWGTDTQYF	TGTGCCAGTAGCTCCGGCTGGGGCACAGATACGCAGTATTTT
NA	TRBV6-1	NA	TRBJ2-5	CASSDVGTVEQYF	TGTGCCAGCAGTGACGTGGGGACGGTGGAGCAGTACTTC
NA	TRBV28	many	TRBJ1-5	CASSFRADSNQPQHF	TGTGCCAGCAGTTTTCGGGCCGATAGCAATCAGCCCCAGCATTTT
TRBD2	TRBV9	NA	TRBJ2-7	CASSAYKAGGPPYEQYF	TGTGCCAGCAGCGCGTATAAAGCGGGAGGGCCTCCCTACGAGCAGTACTTC
NA	TRBV5-1	few	TRBJ1-2	CASSFSPRPSNYGYTF	TGCGCCAGCAGCTTTTCCCCGAGGCCTTCTAACTATGGCTACACCTTC
TRBD1	TRBV29-1	NA	TRBJ1-3	CSVSKGAAGNTIYF	TGCAGCGTTTCCAAGGGGGCGGCTGGAAACACCATATATTTT
NA	TRBV30	NA	TRBJ1-5	CAVGRYNSNQPQHF	TGTGCCGTAGGACGGTATAATAGCAATCAGCCCCAGCATTTT
NA	TRBV5-6	NA	TRBJ2-7	CASSLGSYYEQYF	TGTGCCAGCAGCTTAGGCAGTTACTACGAGCAGTACTTC
TRBD1	TRBV5-1	NA	TRBJ2-1	CASSLSRDRVYLNEQFF	TGCGCCAGCAGCTTGTCCCGGGACAGGGTTTACCTGAATGAGCAGTTCTTC
TRBD1	TRBV12-5	NA	TRBJ1-2	CASGNTGEGYTF	TGTGCTAGTGGAAACACAGGGGAAGGCTACACCTTC
NA	TRBV7-2	few	TRBJ2-2	CASSLVLGTGELFF	TGTGCCAGCAGCTTAGTCTTGGGCACCGGGGAGCTGTTTTTT
TRBD2	TRBV18	NA	TRBJ2-1	CASSPTLTSGRPFYNEQFF	TGTGCCAGCTCACCCACCCTGACTAGCGGGAGGCCCTTCTACAATGAGCAGTTCTTC
TRBD2	TRBV7-2	NA	TRBJ2-3	CASSLGGGADTQYF	TGTGCCAGCAGCTTGGGCGGGGGGGCAGATACGCAGTATTTT
NA	TRBV19	NA	TRBJ1-5	CASSPTADQPQHF	TGTGCCAGTAGCCCCACCGCCGATCAGCCCCAGCATTTT
NA	TRBV7-3	NA	TRBJ2-3	CASSSKLVRSTDTQYF	TGTGCCAGCAGCTCTAAATTGGTACGGAGCACAGATACGCAGTATTTT
NA	TRBV6-5	NA	TRBJ2-2	CASSYSLAYTGELFF	TGTGCCAGCAGTTACTCCCTTGCCTACACCGGGGAGCTGTTTTTT
NA	TRBV9	once	TRBJ2-3	CASSVGAPPDTQYF	TGTGCCAGCAGCGTAGGGGCCCCTCCGGATACGCAGTATTTT
TRBD2	TRBV11-2	NA	TRBJ2-5	CASSPGLAGEETQYF	TGTGCCAGCAGTCCCGGACTAGCGGGAGAGGAGACCCAGTACTTC
NA	TRBV6-6	NA	TRBJ1-1	CASSYRRSANTEAFF	TGTGCCAGCAGTTACCGCCGGAGCGCGAACACTGAAGCTTTCTTT
TRBD1	TRBV5-6	once	TRBJ1-1	CASSFAAGTERGEAFF	TGTGCCAGCAGCTTTGCCGCCGGGACAGAGCGTGGGGAAGCTTTCTTT
NA	TRBV6-6	NA	TRBJ2-7	CASRTGWGEQYF	TGTGCCAGCAGGACCGGCTGGGGGGAGCAGTACTTC
NA	TRBV11-3	NA	TRBJ2-3	CASSPPGSDTQYF	TGTGCCAGCAGCCCTCCGGGCTCAGATACGCAGTATTTT
NA	TRBV19	NA	TRBJ1-2	CASHKPQHGYTF	TGTGCCAGTCATAAGCCGCAACATGGCTACACCTTC
TRBD2	TRBV27	NA	TRBJ2-5	CASSFGRTSASETQYF	TGTGCCAGCAGTTTCGGGAGGACTAGCGCGTCGGAGACCCAGTACTTC
NA	TRBV27	NA	TRBJ2-1	CASSKSPGFNEQFF	TGTGCCAGCAGTAAAAGTCCAGGGTTCAATGAGCAGTTCTTC